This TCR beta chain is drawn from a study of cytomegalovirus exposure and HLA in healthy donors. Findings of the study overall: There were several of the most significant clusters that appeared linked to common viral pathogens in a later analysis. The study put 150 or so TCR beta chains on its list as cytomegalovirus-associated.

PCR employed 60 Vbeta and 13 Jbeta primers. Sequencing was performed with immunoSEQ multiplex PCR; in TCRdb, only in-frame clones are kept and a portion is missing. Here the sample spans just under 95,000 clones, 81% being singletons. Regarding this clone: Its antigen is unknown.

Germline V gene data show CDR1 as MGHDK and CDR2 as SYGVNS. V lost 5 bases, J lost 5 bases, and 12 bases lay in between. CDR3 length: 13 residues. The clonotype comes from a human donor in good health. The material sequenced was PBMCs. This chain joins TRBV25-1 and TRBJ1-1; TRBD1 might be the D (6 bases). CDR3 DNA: TGTGCCAGCAGTCTTACAGGGAAAACTGAAGCTTTCTTT. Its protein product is CASSLTGKTEAFF.